A selection of T cell receptor beta chains follows, all from one sample in a study of T-cell reconstitution after alpha-beta-depleted transplantation in children. TCRdb reprocessed the PCR reads via MiXCR and lists one record per CDR3 protein. The table shows 700,000 to 950,000 distinct CDR3 sequences, with less than 20% occurring only once. The material was PBMCs, mostly from graft donor cells, obtained 360 days after TCRalphabeta/CD19-depleted stem cell transplant. All receptors come from a male patient aged 5 to 17 who had a stem cell transplant for acute lymphoblastic leukemia, so the T cells may come from the graft donor. Each CDR3 is given with its conserved first and last residue. A D gene is named only where the DNA matches it firmly. Not all rows give a size; the values are once, few, many and, for expanded clones, a class.

CDR3	DNA	size	V	J	D
CASSPHRGRSGELFF	TGTGCCAGCAGTCCCCACAGGGGGCGATCCGGGGAGCTGTTTTTT	few	TRBV12-3/TRBV12-4	TRBJ2-2	TRBD1
CASSISGANVLTF	TGTGCCAGCAGTATCTCTGGGGCCAACGTCCTGACTTTC	many	TRBV27	TRBJ2-6	NA
CASSLGVWGPQGYEQYF	TGTGCCAGCAGTTTGGGGGTGTGGGGGCCCCAGGGCTACGAGCAGTACTTC	NA	TRBV12-3/TRBV12-4	TRBJ2-7	NA
CASSLAGGPAPYEQYF	TGTGCCAGCAGCCTAGCGGGAGGTCCGGCCCCCTACGAGCAGTACTTC	NA	TRBV25-1	TRBJ2-7	TRBD2
CAISDGTIAYEQYF	TGTGCCATCAGTGATGGGACAATCGCCTACGAGCAGTACTTC	NA	TRBV10-3	TRBJ2-7	NA
CATSDNLKKNEQFF	TGTGCCACCAGTGACAACTTGAAGAAGAATGAGCAGTTCTTC	NA	TRBV24-1	TRBJ2-1	NA
CASSQRPQAVPDTQYF	TGTGCCAGCAGCCAACGTCCTCAAGCGGTCCCAGATACGCAGTATTTT	few	TRBV14	TRBJ2-3	NA
CASSSPPVDTQYF	TGTGCCAGCAGTTCTCCGCCAGTGGATACGCAGTATTTT	NA	TRBV27	TRBJ2-3	NA
CASSLRSSYNEQFF	TGTGCCAGCAGCCTTAGGAGCTCCTACAATGAGCAGTTCTTC	many	TRBV12-3/TRBV12-4	TRBJ2-1	NA
CASSLTSITYEQYF	TGCGCCAGCAGCTTGACCAGCATTACCTACGAGCAGTACTTC	NA	TRBV5-1	TRBJ2-7	NA
CATSDFKTSGIDEQFF	TGTGCCACCAGTGATTTTAAAACTAGCGGGATCGATGAGCAGTTCTTC	few	TRBV24-1	TRBJ2-1	TRBD2
CASSSPGQLSKQREQFF	TGCGCCAGCAGCTCCCCGGGACAGCTATCGAAACAGCGTGAGCAGTTCTTC	few	TRBV5-1	TRBJ2-1	TRBD1
CASSIDGPQQGEAFF	TGTGCCAGTAGTATAGACGGACCTCAACAGGGCGAAGCTTTCTTT	NA	TRBV19	TRBJ1-1	NA
CASSSNRGWGEKLFF	TGTGCCAGCAGCTCGAACAGGGGGTGGGGTGAAAAACTGTTTTTT	few	TRBV28	TRBJ1-4	TRBD1
CASSGQANYGYTF	TGTGCCAGCAGTGGACAGGCGAACTATGGCTACACCTTC	few	TRBV3-1	TRBJ1-2	TRBD1
CASREGGAPTAYNEQFF	TGCGCCAGCAGAGAAGGGGGTGCGCCGACTGCTTACAATGAGCAGTTCTTC	few	TRBV5-1	TRBJ2-1	NA
CASSQPAGRSYNEQFF	TGCGCCAGCAGCCAGCCCGCGGGCCGCTCCTACAATGAGCAGTTCTTC	NA	TRBV4-1	TRBJ2-1	NA
CSYSGPGQGLTRPNTEAFF	TGCAGCTACAGTGGCCCGGGACAGGGGCTAACAAGGCCCAACACTGAAGCTTTCTTT	few	TRBV29-1	TRBJ1-1	TRBD1
CASSRTAFPDDNEQFF	TGCGCCAGCAGCCGGACAGCCTTCCCGGATGACAATGAGCAGTTCTTC	NA	TRBV5-1	TRBJ2-1	NA
CASSLGRASTQYF	TGTGCCAGCAGCTTAGGCAGGGCATCGACCCAGTACTTC	NA	TRBV7-2	TRBJ2-5	NA
CASSFGDGRSGANVLTF	TGTGCCAGCAGCTTCGGGGACGGGCGCTCTGGGGCCAACGTCCTGACTTTC	NA	TRBV11-2	TRBJ2-6	NA
CASSLVGGTPTGELFF	TGCGCCAGCAGCTTGGTAGGCGGGACACCCACCGGGGAGCTGTTTTTT	NA	TRBV5-1	TRBJ2-2	NA
CASSPGTTAMGQFF	TGTGCCAGCAGCCCCGGGACAACTGCAATGGGGCAGTTCTTC	few	TRBV11-2	TRBJ2-1	NA
CASSSSWSQETQYF	TGTGCCAGCAGTTCCTCCTGGTCGCAAGAGACCCAGTACTTC	few	TRBV12-3/TRBV12-4	TRBJ2-5	NA
CASSLKRGTEAFF	TGTGCCAGCAGTTTAAAACGGGGCACTGAAGCTTTCTTT	many	TRBV12-3/TRBV12-4	TRBJ1-1	NA
CSALDRNGETQYF	TGCAGCGCGTTGGACAGGAACGGGGAGACCCAGTACTTC	many	TRBV29-1	TRBJ2-5	TRBD1
CASKQGDSSYEQYF	TGCGCCAGCAAACAGGGGGATAGCTCCTACGAGCAGTACTTC	few	TRBV5-1	TRBJ2-7	TRBD1